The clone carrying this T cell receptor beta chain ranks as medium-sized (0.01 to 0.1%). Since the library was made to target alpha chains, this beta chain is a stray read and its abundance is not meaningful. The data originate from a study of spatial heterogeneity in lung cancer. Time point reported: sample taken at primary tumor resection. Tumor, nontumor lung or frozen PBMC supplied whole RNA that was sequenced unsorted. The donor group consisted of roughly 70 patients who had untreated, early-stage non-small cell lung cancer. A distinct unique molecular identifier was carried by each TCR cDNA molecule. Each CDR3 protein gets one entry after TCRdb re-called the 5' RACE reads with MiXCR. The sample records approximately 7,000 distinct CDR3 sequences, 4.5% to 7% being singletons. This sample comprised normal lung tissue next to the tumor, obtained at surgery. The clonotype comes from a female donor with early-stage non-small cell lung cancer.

DNA for the CDR3: TGTGCCAGTAGTCCGGGACTAGACCCTTCCTACGAGCAGTACTTC. Translating gives CASSPGLDPSYEQYF. The chain recombines TRBV19 with TRBJ2-7; 8 bases line up with TRBD2. Germline V gene sequence: CDR1 LNHDA, CDR2 SQIVND (reference sequence). V lost 5 bases, J lost 1 base, and 7 bases stayed unmatched. This CDR3 comprises 15 residues. The variable domain in full, completed from reference TRBV19 and TRBJ2-7, reads DGGITQSPKYLFRKEGQNVTLSCEQNLNHDAMYWYRQDPGQGLRLIYYSQIVNDFQKGDIAEGYSVSREKKESFPLTVTSAQKNPTAFYLCASSPGLDPSYEQYFGPGTRLTVT.